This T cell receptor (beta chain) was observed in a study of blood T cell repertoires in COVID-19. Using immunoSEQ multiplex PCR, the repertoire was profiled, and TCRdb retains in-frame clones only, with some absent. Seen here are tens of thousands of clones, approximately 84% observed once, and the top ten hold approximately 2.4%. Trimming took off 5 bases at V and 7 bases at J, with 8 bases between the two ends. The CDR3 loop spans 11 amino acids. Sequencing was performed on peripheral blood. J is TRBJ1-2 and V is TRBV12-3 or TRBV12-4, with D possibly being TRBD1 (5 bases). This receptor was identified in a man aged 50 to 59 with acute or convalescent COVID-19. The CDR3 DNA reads TGTGCCAGCAGTCCTACAGGTGGCTACACCTTC. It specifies CASSPTGGYTF.